The entry below describes one TCR beta chain. The antigen is not known. General observations from the study: The larger-cohort validation was restricted to a single TCR beta V-J rearrangement rather than whole repertoires. The TCR gene usage of tumor memory CD4+ T cells clustered together with blood and lymph node memory CD4+ cells and with lymph node naive CD4+ cells. Greatest tumor Treg TCR overlap was with tumor naive CD4+ cells.

After constant-region reverse-primer amplification, full-length variable regions underwent semi-nested PCR with Nested Universal Primer A. TCRdb re-called the 5' RACE reads with MiXCR, one entry per CDR3 protein. The repertoire consists of about 43,000 distinct CDR3 sequences, with roughly a fifth occurring once and the leading ten covering over 3.5%. The CDR3 is 12 residues long. V lost 8 bases to trimming and J lost 1 base, with 8 bases between them. The sorted Tregs were CD4+CD25+CD127-/low cells. The sequenced material came from Tregs sorted from a lymph node. The chain combines TRBV12-3 or TRBV12-4 with TRBJ1-1, with D perhaps TRBD1 (5 bases). The sequence came from a female donor with breast cancer. The CDR3 DNA follows: TGTGCCAGCCGGGGGACGAACACTGAAGCTTTCTTT. Its protein product is CASRGTNTEAFF.